Here is one TCR beta chain with its context. Version v3.0 of the immunoSEQ assay was performed at survey level. What sequencing targeted per sample was about 35,000-55,000 T-cell genomes. Profiling relied on immunoSEQ multiplex PCR, and the TCRdb table lists in-frame clones only, not all of them. This sample yields tens of thousands of clones, of which around 80% are seen a single time; approximately 6.5% belongs to the top ten. The sample is drawn from a study of long-term antiretroviral therapy in people with HIV. Every participant with HIV received treatment in the United States. The CDR3 covers 13 residues. Germline lookup yields CDR1 SGHRS and CDR2 YFSETQ. Trimming took 3 bases from V and 1 from J, leaving 7 bases between them.

This specimen was unsorted PBMCs, taken 0.6 years after starting antiretroviral therapy. This chain connects TRBV5-1 to TRBJ1-1, with D unclear. This receptor was identified in a man aged 18 to 30 with HIV. The CDR3 region has the DNA TGCGCCAGCAGCTCACTCGGGAACACTGAAGCTTTCTTT. Translation: CASSSLGNTEAFF.